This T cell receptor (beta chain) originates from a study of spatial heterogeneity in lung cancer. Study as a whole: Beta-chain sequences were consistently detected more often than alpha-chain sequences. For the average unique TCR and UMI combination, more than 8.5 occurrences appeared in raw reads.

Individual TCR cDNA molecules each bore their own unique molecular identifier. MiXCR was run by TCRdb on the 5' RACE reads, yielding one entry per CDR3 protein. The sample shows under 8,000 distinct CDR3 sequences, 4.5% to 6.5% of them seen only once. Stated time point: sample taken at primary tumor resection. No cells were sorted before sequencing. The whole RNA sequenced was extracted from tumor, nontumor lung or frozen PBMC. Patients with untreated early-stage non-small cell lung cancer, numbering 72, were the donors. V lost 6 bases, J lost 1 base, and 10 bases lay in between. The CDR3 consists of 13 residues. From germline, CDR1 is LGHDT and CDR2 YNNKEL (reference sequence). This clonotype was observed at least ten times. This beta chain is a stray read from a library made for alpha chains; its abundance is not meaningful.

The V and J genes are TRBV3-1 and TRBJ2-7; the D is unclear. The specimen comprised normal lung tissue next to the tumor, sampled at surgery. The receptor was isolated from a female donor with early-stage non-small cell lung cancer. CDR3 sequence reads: CASRAGTSYEQYF. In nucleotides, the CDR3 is TGTGCCAGCAGGGCAGGAACTTCCTACGAGCAGTACTTC.